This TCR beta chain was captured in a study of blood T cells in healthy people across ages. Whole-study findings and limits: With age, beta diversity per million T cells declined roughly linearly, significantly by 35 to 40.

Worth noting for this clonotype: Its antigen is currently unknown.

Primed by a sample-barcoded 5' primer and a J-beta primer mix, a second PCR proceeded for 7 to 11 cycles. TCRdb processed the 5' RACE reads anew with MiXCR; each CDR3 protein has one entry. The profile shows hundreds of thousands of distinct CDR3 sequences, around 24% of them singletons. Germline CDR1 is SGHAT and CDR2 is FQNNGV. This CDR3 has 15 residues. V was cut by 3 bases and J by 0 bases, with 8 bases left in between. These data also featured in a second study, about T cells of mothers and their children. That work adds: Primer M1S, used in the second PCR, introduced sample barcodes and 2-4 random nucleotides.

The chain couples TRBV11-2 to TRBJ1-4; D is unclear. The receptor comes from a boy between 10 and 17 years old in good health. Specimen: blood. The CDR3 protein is CASSLSGATNEKLFF. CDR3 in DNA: TGTGCCAGCAGCTTGAGCGGGGCAACTAATGAAAAACTGTTTTTT.